This T cell receptor beta chain was observed in a study of T cells after yellow fever vaccination. The CDR3 is 13 residues long. V trimming: 6 bases; J trimming: 4 bases; junction bases outside the gene matches: 4. Per germline, CDR1 SGHTA and CDR2 FQGNSA. This clonotype was counted at least ten times. It was through 5'RACE template switching that TCR cDNA was made, with a universal primer site and UMIs added. TCRdb redid the calling of the 5' RACE reads with MiXCR, one entry per CDR3 protein. The data contain 280,000 or so distinct CDR3 sequences, approximately 10% of them singletons. This TCR was recovered from a man aged 18 to 29 who received the YFV17D yellow fever vaccine. This sample comprised CD4+ T cells sorted from PBMCs, obtained 5 days after the yellow fever booster vaccination. The rearrangement joins TRBV7-2 to TRBJ2-3; 7 bases align to TRBD2. The CDR3 nucleotides are TGTGCCAGCAGGGGAGGGGTCCCAGATACGCAGTATTTT. This encodes CASRGGVPDTQYF.